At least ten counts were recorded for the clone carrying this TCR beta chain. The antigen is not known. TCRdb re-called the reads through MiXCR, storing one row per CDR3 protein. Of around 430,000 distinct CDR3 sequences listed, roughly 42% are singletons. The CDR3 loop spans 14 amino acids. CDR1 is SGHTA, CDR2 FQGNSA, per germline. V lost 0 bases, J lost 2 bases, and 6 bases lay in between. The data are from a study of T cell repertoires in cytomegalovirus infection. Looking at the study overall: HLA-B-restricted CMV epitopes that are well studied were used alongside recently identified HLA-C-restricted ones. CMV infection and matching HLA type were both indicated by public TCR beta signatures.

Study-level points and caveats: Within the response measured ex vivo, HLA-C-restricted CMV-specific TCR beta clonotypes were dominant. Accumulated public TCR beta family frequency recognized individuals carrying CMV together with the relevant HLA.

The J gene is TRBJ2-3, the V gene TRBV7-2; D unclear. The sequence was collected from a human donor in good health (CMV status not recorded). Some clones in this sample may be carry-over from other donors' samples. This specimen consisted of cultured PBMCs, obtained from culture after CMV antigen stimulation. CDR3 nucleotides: TGTGCCAGCAGCTTAGCAGGCGCCACAGATACGCAGTATTTT. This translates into CASSLAGATDTQYF.